Given below is one T cell receptor (beta chain) in context. This clone was counted only a few times. The antigen it binds to is not known. Base quality data are lacking; no much larger clone is found one base away. CDR1 and CDR2 (MDHEN, SYDVKM) derive from the germline V gene. Trimming leaves V shorter by 5 bases and J shorter by 7 bases, with the junction holding 10 bases beyond the gene matches. The CDR3 sequence holds 16 residues, the cysteine and phenylalanine included. Only the CDR3 region is kept as DNA, spanning 48 bases read in frame from base 1. The immunoSEQ Assay, a bias-controlled multiplex PCR, was used to amplify TCRbeta CDR3 regions from genomic DNA. Per the source publication's procedure: The number of nucleated cells in each sample was estimated from the amplification of reference gene primers within the assay. To quantify the absolute abundance of each unique TCRbeta CDR3 rearrangement, sequence reads were collapsed and filtered. For each sample, productive Simpson clonality was calculated by taking the square root of Simpson's diversity index across productive rearrangements. Sourced from immuneACCESS, this table was stored by TCRdb with only in-frame sequences that have V and J called. A share of the clones is absent; for the studies checked, an unresolved V gene accounts for under half, and the remainder has no known explanation. The V and J calls and clone size were taken over from that table, and D and trimming were inferred from the DNA. Within this sample are tens of thousands of clones, with about 90% of them counted one time only. Roughly 7% of the sample is held by the ten biggest clonotypes.

The data originate from a study of blood T cell repertoires in COVID-19 (dated by TCRdb to 2018 to 2020). Regarding the research as a whole: The collaborator samples originated in the United States, Italy and Spain and spanned the acute and convalescent phases of COVID-19. The prospective study material was composed of cDNA or gDNA derived from T cells, B-cell-depleted T cells, or PBMCs. Subjects who had been exposed to COVID-19, were actively infected with it, or had recovered from it provided the deeply sampled blood TCRbeta repertoires that made up the dataset. The repertoires were released in a freely available public database intended as a resource for research on the immune response to SARS-CoV-2. The samples were drawn from two sources: the first 160 participants of the ongoing ImmuneRACE study, and over 1,000 subjects contributed by 6 global collaborators. The sample metadata nearly always contained a de-identified subject ID, COVID-19 status, age in years and sex. Where available, HLA class I and class II types were obtained from metadata supplied by the sample provider rather than from assay-based typing. What the work shows at the level of the full study, not this receptor alone: How much clinical and demographic metadata was included differed by source and by participant, and the metadata was provided uncurated.

One collaborating source in Seattle enrolled patients during active infection and followed them longitudinally through the course of disease. Each collaborating institution followed its own protocols to collect whole blood in K2EDTA tubes. Collaborator samples were shipped for TCRbeta analysis as frozen whole blood, isolated PBMCs, or DNA extracted from either sample type. The chain links TRBV28 with TRBJ1-5; a stretch of 11 junction bases matches TRBD1. The sequence was obtained from a man younger than 35 with COVID-19, enrolled during active disease. The sample taken for sequencing was peripheral blood. DNA sequence: TGTGCCAGCAGTAAGAATGACGGGACAGGGGGGCAGCCCCAGCATTTT. Its amino acids are CASSKNDGTGGQPQHF. With the rest looked up from the reference TRBV28 and TRBJ1-5 genes rather than sequenced, the full variable domain is DVKVTQSSRYLVKRTGEKVFLECVQDMDHENMFWYRQDPGLGLRLIYFSYDVKMKEKGDIPEGYSVSREKKERFSLILESASTNQTSMYLCASSKNDGTGGQPQHFGDGTRLSIL.